The present TCR beta chain was sequenced within a study of blood T cell repertoires in COVID-19. Study-level information: Both acute and convalescent COVID-19 samples were obtained from the United States, Italy and Spain. T cells, B-cell-depleted T cells, or PBMCs provided the cDNA or gDNA that served as material.

Authors' processing steps: Reference gene primer amplification gave estimated nucleated cell counts. Assay: immunoSEQ multiplex PCR; the TCRdb copy retains only in-frame clones and omits some. V and J calls and clone size are those listed in that table; D and trimming were worked out from the DNA. Altogether 95,000 to 120,000 clones are present, 75% to 90% being singletons, with the ten largest covering 10% to 15%. Input material: peripheral blood. The sequence derives from a human donor in a cohort sampled during active COVID-19.

This chain's CDR3 is CASSVLFGLAEGVTDTQYF. CDR3 in DNA: TGCGCCAGCAGTGTATTGTTTGGGCTAGCGGAGGGTGTGACAGATACGCAGTATTTT. This chain links TRBV10-1 with TRBJ2-3; TRBD2 agrees at 7 bases. With V trimmed by 4 bases and J by 3 bases, 19 bases remained unmatched. CDR3 size: 19 residues. Germline CDR1 reads WNHNN; CDR2 reads SYGVQD (reference sequence).